This TCR beta chain stems from a study of T-cell reconstitution after alpha-beta-depleted transplantation in children. Researchers prepared the TCRbeta library using unique molecular identifiers, the study reports. Using its own MiXCR run on the PCR reads, TCRdb lists one record per CDR3 protein. The data hold about 360,000 distinct CDR3 sequences, with 13% observed a single time. Source: PBMCs, taken from the stem cell graft. The receptor was derived from a human donor who donated a stem cell graft to a child with Fanconi anemia.

CDR3 sequence (DNA): TGTGCCAGCAGCTTGTTCGGCACAGGGGCTGGAAACATTCAGTACTTC. Translated, it gives CASSLFGTGAGNIQYF. This chain connects TRBV5-6 to TRBJ2-4, with TRBD1 matching 7 bases. V lost 1 base and J lost 6; bases outside the gene matches: 10. CDR1 is SGHDT, CDR2 YYEEEE, per germline. This CDR3 comprises 16 residues.